This T cell receptor beta chain was observed in a study of tumor-infiltrating lymphocytes in primary liver carcinoma. As for this clonotype: What it binds is not known.

V gave up 4 bases and J gave up 2 bases, with 8 bases separating them. Germline V CDR1 and CDR2: MRHNA, SNTAGT. This CDR3 comprises 14 residues. cDNA specific to TCR beta was made from 500 ng of total RNA, with a constant-region primer employed for priming. Three rounds of nested multiplex PCR with slightly modified ARM-PCR produced TCR beta libraries. It was with TRBV1-TRBV30 forward primers and a C-beta reverse primer that the first two PCR rounds were run, at roughly 9 cycles each. From the multiplex PCR reads, TCRdb called clonotypes with MiXCR, one entry per CDR3 protein. Counted here are about 200,000 distinct CDR3 sequences, around 60% occurring once; the ten biggest clones make up approximately 7%. Germline DNA was extracted too, while blood RNA derived from unsorted whole blood. Study-level findings and limits: The 250 largest clones made up significantly more of tumor than blood repertoires (p = 0.039). In tumor-adjacent and tumor-blood pairs, overlap was lower than in tumor region pairs.

This chain links TRBV6-4 with TRBJ2-2; D ambiguous. The sample taken for sequencing was peripheral blood. The sequence came from a woman aged 55-75 years with primary liver carcinoma and hepatitis B virus infection. CDR3 loop: CASSAALNTGELFF. CDR3 sequence (DNA): TGTGCCAGCAGTGCCGCCTTAAACACCGGGGAGCTGTTTTTT.